The source of this T cell receptor beta chain is a study of blood T cells in healthy people across ages. A second roughly 6 to 11 cycle PCR used barcoded and J-beta primers. Through a template-switch adaptor with 12 random nucleotides, each cDNA molecule received a tag. TCRdb passed the 5' RACE reads through MiXCR, listing each CDR3 protein once. The data show some 790,000 distinct CDR3 sequences, about 28% seen once. Per sample, no less than 6 micrograms of total RNA were extracted. J was trimmed by 4 bases and V by 5 bases; bases with no gene match: 7. Germline CDR1 reads DFQATT; CDR2 reads SNEGSKA (reference sequence). The CDR3 length is 13 residues. Study conclusions and caveats: Because sorting was not performed, PBMCs prevented conclusive naive versus antigen-experienced comparison. Expanded clonotype shifts may have been confounded, as the donors had an unknown CMV status.

A remark on this clonotype: The antigen remains unidentified. Just one base apart from a much larger clone, this may be a read error.

This TCR was sampled from a woman of 80 years or more in good health. V and J are TRBV20-1 and TRBJ1-2, with 7 nucleotides matching TRBD1. The sample was blood. This chain's CDR3 is CSAAQGVGYGYTF. CDR3 nucleotides: TGCAGTGCTGCTCAGGGGGTGGGCTATGGCTACACCTTC.